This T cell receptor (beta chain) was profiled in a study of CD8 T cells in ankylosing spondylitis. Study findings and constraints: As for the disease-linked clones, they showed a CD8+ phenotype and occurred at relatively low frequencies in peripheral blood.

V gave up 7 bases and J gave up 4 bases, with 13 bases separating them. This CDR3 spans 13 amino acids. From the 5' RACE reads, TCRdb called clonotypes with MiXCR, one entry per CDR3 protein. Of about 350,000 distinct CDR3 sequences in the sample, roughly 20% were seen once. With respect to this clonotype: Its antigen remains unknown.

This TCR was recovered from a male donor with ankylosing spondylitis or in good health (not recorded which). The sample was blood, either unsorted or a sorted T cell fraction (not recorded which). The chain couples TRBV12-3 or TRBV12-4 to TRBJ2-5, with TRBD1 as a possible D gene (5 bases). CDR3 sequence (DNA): TGTGCCAGCAACCTAGACAGATCAGAGACCCAGTACTTC. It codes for CASNLDRSETQYF.